The 2 T cell receptor beta chains given below trace back to one sample, sequenced in a study of T cell repertoires and Cas9 in healthy adults. Profiled with immunoSEQ multiplex PCR; TCRdb holds only in-frame clones, not every one. The sample has approximately 14,000 clones, roughly nine tenths seen once; the top ten hold 2% to 2.5%. The sample taken for sequencing was Tregs (CD4+, CD25+, CD127-, CD137-, CD154-) from PBMCs; culture status not recorded. The source is a human donor in good health.

CDR3 loop: CASRVTYNSPLHF. CDR3 sequence (DNA): TGTGCCAGCAGGGTCACCTATAATTCACCCCTCCACTTT. The chain carries TRBV2 and TRBJ1-6; no clear D gene. Trimming stripped 6 bases from V and 2 bases from J, with 5 bases between. The CDR3 sequence is 13 residues long. Germline values: CDR1 SNHLY, CDR2 FYNNEI.

This chain connects TRBV19 to TRBJ1-2; 9 nucleotides match TRBD1. The CDR3 totals 15 residues. V lost 3 bases and J lost 8; bases outside the gene matches: 10. The V gene's germline CDR1 is LNHDA and CDR2 SQIVND (reference sequence). The CDR3 region is CASSILPGQGRGYTF. The CDR3 nucleotides are TGTGCCAGTAGTATTCTTCCGGGACAGGGCCGGGGCTACACCTTC.